This is a list of T cell receptor beta chains from one sample in a study of blood T cell repertoires in COVID-19. Here immunoSEQ multiplex PCR was the method, and the copy in TCRdb shows in-frame clones only, minus some. Of about 120,000 clones listed, around 82% are singletons. The sample comprised peripheral blood. All receptors derive from a man aged 25 to 40 with COVID-19, enrolled during active disease. Both conserved end residues are part of each CDR3. The order of the fields is J gene, V gene, D gene, clone size, CDR3 DNA, CDR3 protein. A D gene is named only where the DNA matches it firmly. Size is stated for part of the rows, as once, few or many counts, or as a class when the clone is expanded.

TRBJ2-7,TRBV19,-,-,TGTGCCAGTAGTATACGCCAGAACTACGAGCAGTACTTC,CASSIRQNYEQYF
TRBJ2-7,TRBV5-5,TRBD1,few,TGTGCCAGCAGCCCTACCGGGACAGGGTACGAGCAGTACTTC,CASSPTGTGYEQYF
TRBJ1-6,TRBV30,-,few,TGTGCCTGGAGTGTGGCGGTCAGCCTTAATAATTCACCCCTCCACTTT,CAWSVAVSLNNSPLHF
TRBJ2-7,TRBV2,TRBD1,-,TGTGCCAGCACAACAGGGGACGCGCTCCACGAGCAGTACTTC,CASTTGDALHEQYF
TRBJ2-2,TRBV5-1,TRBD1,-,TGCGCCAGCAGCTTGGTACAGGGGGGGAACACCGGGGAGCTGTTTTTT,CASSLVQGGNTGELFF
TRBJ2-1,TRBV6-5,-,-,TGTGCCAGCGCTCAAATGTCAGGGTCCTACAATGAGCAGTTCTTC,CASAQMSGSYNEQFF
TRBJ2-1,TRBV18,TRBD2,once,TGTGCCAGCTCACGTACCCTAGCGGGGAGTGCCTACAATGAGCAGTTCTTC,CASSRTLAGSAYNEQFF
TRBJ1-2,TRBV6-5,TRBD1,-,TGTGCCAGCAGTCCCTACAGGGGCCTGAACTATGGCTACACCTTC,CASSPYRGLNYGYTF
TRBJ1-5,TRBV19,TRBD1,-,TGTGCCAGTACCGACAGGGCCGTCAGCAATCAGCCCCAGCATTTT,CASTDRAVSNQPQHF
TRBJ2-5,TRBV7-9,-,-,TGTGCCAGCAGCTTAGGTGGTCGGGGAGGAGAGACCCAGTACTTC,CASSLGGRGGETQYF
TRBJ1-6,TRBV18,-,-,TGTGCCAGCAAACAGGTGGATAATTCACCCCTCCACTTT,CASKQVDNSPLHF
TRBJ1-2,TRBV4-1,TRBD1,-,TGCGCCAGCAGCCACCCGACAGGGTCGGGCTATGGCTACACCTTC,CASSHPTGSGYGYTF
TRBJ2-7,TRBV7-2,TRBD1,-,TGTGCCAGCAGCCCCGGACAGGGTACCTACGAGCAGTACTTC,CASSPGQGTYEQYF
TRBJ2-5,TRBV4-2,-,once,TGTGCCAGCAGCTTCCTAGCCCCCGAGGGCCAAGAGACCCAGTACTTC,CASSFLAPEGQETQYF
TRBJ1-2,TRBV6-5,TRBD1,-,TGTGCCAGCAGTTACTCGGAGACAGGGCACTATGGCTACACCTTC,CASSYSETGHYGYTF
TRBJ1-1,TRBV12-3/TRBV12-4,-,-,TGTGCCAGCAGTTTCCCGTTTGCTGAAGCTTTCTTT,CASSFPFAEAFF
TRBJ2-1,TRBV7-2,-,-,TGTGCCAGCAGCTTAGTGAGGGAGAGCAATGAGCAGTTCTTC,CASSLVRESNEQFF
TRBJ1-6,TRBV7-9,TRBD1,-,TGTGCCAGCAGCTTAGTTGGACAGGGGGCACATTCACCCCTCCACTTT,CASSLVGQGAHSPLHF
TRBJ1-5,TRBV28,TRBD1,-,TGTGCCAGCAGTTCGGGACAGGGACCCAATCAGCCCCAGCATTTT,CASSSGQGPNQPQHF
TRBJ2-7,TRBV19,TRBD1,medium-sized,TGTGCCAGTAGTGCACCGGGACAGGGGGCCTACGAGCAGTACTTC,CASSAPGQGAYEQYF
TRBJ2-3,TRBV12-5,-,-,TGTGCTAGTGGTCAGAACTTACAGGGTGCAGATACGCAGTATTTT,CASGQNLQGADTQYF
TRBJ2-1,TRBV27,-,-,TGTGCCAGCAGTTTATTTGCGGGTTTAACCTACAATGAGCAGTTCTTC,CASSLFAGLTYNEQFF
TRBJ2-1,TRBV5-1,-,-,TGCGCCAGCAGCTGGGGGCAGGGGAGTTACAATGAGCAGTTCTTC,CASSWGQGSYNEQFF
TRBJ1-6,TRBV5-1,TRBD1,-,TGCGCCAGCAGCCGTGACAGGGGTAATTCACCCCTCCACTTT,CASSRDRGNSPLHF
TRBJ1-5,TRBV27,-,-,TGTGCCAGCAGTTTTCGGGGGCAGCCCCAGCATTTT,CASSFRGQPQHF
TRBJ2-3,TRBV5-4,TRBD2,-,TGTGCCAGCAGTTTCCTAGCGGGAGACGGTTCAGATACGCAGTATTTT,CASSFLAGDGSDTQYF
TRBJ2-3,TRBV11-2,-,-,TGTGCCAGCAGCTTAGATATTTGGGGGACAAATGGGGCAGATACGCAGTATTTT,CASSLDIWGTNGADTQYF
TRBJ2-5,TRBV4-1,-,-,TGCGCCAGCAGTGGTATCGGCAGGCAAGAGACCCAGTACTTC,CASSGIGRQETQYF
TRBJ1-1,TRBV29-1,-,-,TGCAGCGTGGATAGGGGCACTGAAGCTTTCTTT,CSVDRGTEAFF
TRBJ2-3,TRBV5-1,TRBD2,-,TGCGCCAGCAGAGTTCCGGGGGGGACTAGCACAGATACGCAGTATTTT,CASRVPGGTSTDTQYF
TRBJ1-4,TRBV7-9,-,-,TGTGCCAGCAGCTTTACGGGTGGAGACGAAAAACTGTTTTTT,CASSFTGGDEKLFF
TRBJ1-2,TRBV5-4,-,-,TGTGCCAGCAGCTTGGCGTCCGGGGAGATCTATGGCTACACCTTC,CASSLASGEIYGYTF
TRBJ2-2,TRBV30,-,-,TGTGCCTGTTCCGAACTGAACACCGGGGAGCTGTTTTTT,CACSELNTGELFF
TRBJ1-5,TRBV6-6,TRBD1,-,TGTGCCAGCAGTCAACAGGGGAATGGCAATCAGCCCCAGCATTTT,CASSQQGNGNQPQHF
TRBJ1-1,TRBV28,-,-,TGTGCCAGCAGTTTAAAGGGGTACACTGAAGCTTTCTTT,CASSLKGYTEAFF
TRBJ2-3,TRBV7-6,TRBD1,-,TGTGCCAGCAGCTTACGACAGGGGGGCAGGGATACGCAGTATTTT,CASSLRQGGRDTQYF
TRBJ2-2,TRBV11-3,TRBD2,-,TGTGCCAGCAGCCGGGGACTAGAGAACACCGGGGAGCTGTTTTTT,CASSRGLENTGELFF
TRBJ1-2,TRBV28,-,-,TGTGCCAGCAGGCCTGGGGGCACTAACTATGGCTACACCTTC,CASRPGGTNYGYTF
TRBJ1-1,TRBV7-3,-,-,TGTGCCAGCAGCTTAGGACAGTCGAACACTGAAGCTTTCTTT,CASSLGQSNTEAFF
TRBJ1-1,TRBV5-4,-,-,TGTGCCAGCAGCCCCTCCCCGGCGGGAAACACTGAAGCTTTCTTT,CASSPSPAGNTEAFF
TRBJ1-2,TRBV10-3,-,-,TGTGCCATCAGTGAGACGACATTTGGCTACACCTTC,CAISETTFGYTF
TRBJ2-7,TRBV6-2/TRBV6-3,-,-,TGTGCCAGCAGTCGGGACTTTCCCTCTCCCTCCTACGAGCAGTACTTC,CASSRDFPSPSYEQYF
TRBJ2-1,TRBV29-1,-,-,TGCAGCGTTGAGGGGGGAGCCGCGGGCTCCTACAATGAGCAGTTCTTC,CSVEGGAAGSYNEQFF
TRBJ2-2,TRBV9,TRBD2,few,TGTGCCAGCAGCGTAGAGCCTAGCGGGGTTCCCGGGGAGCTGTTTTTT,CASSVEPSGVPGELFF
TRBJ1-3,TRBV28,-,-,TGTGCCAGCAGTTTATTGGGGGGATGGACCTCTGGAAACACCATATATTTT,CASSLLGGWTSGNTIYF